This T cell receptor (beta chain) was identified in a study of blood T cell repertoires in COVID-19. Turning to the study itself: Samples came from the United States, Italy and Spain, spanning acute and convalescent COVID-19.

Original data processing: Nucleated cell number was recorded as an estimate derived from reference gene primer amplification. Method: immunoSEQ multiplex PCR; TCRdb's copy keeps in-frame clones and lacks some. V, J and clone size were drawn from that table, and D and trimming were deduced from the DNA. Found here are 310,000 or so clones, 88% of them singletons; the top ten hold around 11%. V lost 5 bases to trimming and J lost 0 bases; unmatched junction nucleotides: 10. Germline values: CDR1 MNHEY, CDR2 SMNVEV (reference sequence). The CDR3 runs to 18 residues. Seattle's enrolled individuals joined amid active infection and were then monitored longitudinally.

This rearrangement joins TRBV27 to TRBJ1-5; 10 bases are shared with TRBD1. This receptor was obtained from a woman in her twenties or thirties with COVID-19, enrolled during active disease. The specimen was peripheral blood. CDR3 in amino acids: CASSPRTGGIYSNQPQHF. The CDR3 nucleotides are TGTGCCAGCAGTCCCCGGACAGGGGGGATATATAGCAATCAGCCCCAGCATTTT.